A selection of T cell receptor beta chains follows, all from one sample in a study of regulatory T cells in long-lasting Graves disease. Each CDR3 protein gets one entry after TCRdb re-called the multiplex PCR reads with MiXCR. The sample has about 460,000 distinct CDR3 sequences, less than 15% seen once; the top ten hold approximately 15%. The same specimen was also included in a second study, on T cells in Graves' hyperthyroidism and ophthalmopathy.

Source: peripheral blood mononuclear cells (PBMCs), taken at new diagnosis, from a patient treated with antithyroid drugs. The source of these receptors is a woman in her forties or fifties with Graves disease. Both conserved end residues are part of each CDR3. The D gene is left open where the match is weak. A row's size may be missing; if present it is once, few, many or a size class.

>.|14|TRBV20-1|TRBJ2-1|.
CSANLVGGYNEQFF
TGCAGTGCTAATCTTGTTGGCGGGTACAATGAGCAGTTCTTC
>many|15|TRBV2|TRBJ1-2|TRBD1
CASSDPGQETYGYTF
TGTGCCAGCAGTGACCCGGGACAGGAGACCTATGGCTACACCTTC
>many|13|TRBV3-1|TRBJ2-1|.
CASSQRRYNEQFF
TGTGCCAGCAGCCAGCGAAGATACAATGAGCAGTTCTTC
>.|15|TRBV5-6|TRBJ2-7|TRBD1
CASSFPDRAIYEQYF
TGTGCCAGCAGCTTCCCCGACAGGGCCATCTACGAGCAGTACTTC
>many|14|TRBV5-4|TRBJ1-6|.
CASSLAGGNSPLHF
TGTGCCAGCAGCTTGGCCGGGGGTAATTCACCCCTCCACTTT
>few|16|TRBV30|TRBJ2-2|TRBD2
CAWSDPGLATTGELFF
TGTGCCTGGAGCGACCCGGGACTAGCGACCACCGGGGAGCTGTTTTTT
>.|16|TRBV5-1|TRBJ2-2|TRBD2
CASCLTSGSIPGELFF
TGCGCCAGCTGCTTAACTAGCGGGAGTATCCCCGGGGAGCTGTTTTTT
>once|12|TRBV11-1|TRBJ1-2|.
CASSLEGFGYTF
TGTGCCAGCAGCTTAGAGGGATTTGGCTACACCTTC
>many|17|TRBV28|TRBJ2-5|TRBD1
CASSGPWDRGRQETQYF
TGTGCCAGCAGTGGGCCTTGGGACAGGGGGAGGCAAGAGACCCAGTACTTC
>.|14|TRBV12-3/TRBV12-4|TRBJ1-5|.
CASSFTGGSLPQHF
TGTGCCAGCAGTTTCACGGGGGGGAGTCTGCCCCAGCATTTT